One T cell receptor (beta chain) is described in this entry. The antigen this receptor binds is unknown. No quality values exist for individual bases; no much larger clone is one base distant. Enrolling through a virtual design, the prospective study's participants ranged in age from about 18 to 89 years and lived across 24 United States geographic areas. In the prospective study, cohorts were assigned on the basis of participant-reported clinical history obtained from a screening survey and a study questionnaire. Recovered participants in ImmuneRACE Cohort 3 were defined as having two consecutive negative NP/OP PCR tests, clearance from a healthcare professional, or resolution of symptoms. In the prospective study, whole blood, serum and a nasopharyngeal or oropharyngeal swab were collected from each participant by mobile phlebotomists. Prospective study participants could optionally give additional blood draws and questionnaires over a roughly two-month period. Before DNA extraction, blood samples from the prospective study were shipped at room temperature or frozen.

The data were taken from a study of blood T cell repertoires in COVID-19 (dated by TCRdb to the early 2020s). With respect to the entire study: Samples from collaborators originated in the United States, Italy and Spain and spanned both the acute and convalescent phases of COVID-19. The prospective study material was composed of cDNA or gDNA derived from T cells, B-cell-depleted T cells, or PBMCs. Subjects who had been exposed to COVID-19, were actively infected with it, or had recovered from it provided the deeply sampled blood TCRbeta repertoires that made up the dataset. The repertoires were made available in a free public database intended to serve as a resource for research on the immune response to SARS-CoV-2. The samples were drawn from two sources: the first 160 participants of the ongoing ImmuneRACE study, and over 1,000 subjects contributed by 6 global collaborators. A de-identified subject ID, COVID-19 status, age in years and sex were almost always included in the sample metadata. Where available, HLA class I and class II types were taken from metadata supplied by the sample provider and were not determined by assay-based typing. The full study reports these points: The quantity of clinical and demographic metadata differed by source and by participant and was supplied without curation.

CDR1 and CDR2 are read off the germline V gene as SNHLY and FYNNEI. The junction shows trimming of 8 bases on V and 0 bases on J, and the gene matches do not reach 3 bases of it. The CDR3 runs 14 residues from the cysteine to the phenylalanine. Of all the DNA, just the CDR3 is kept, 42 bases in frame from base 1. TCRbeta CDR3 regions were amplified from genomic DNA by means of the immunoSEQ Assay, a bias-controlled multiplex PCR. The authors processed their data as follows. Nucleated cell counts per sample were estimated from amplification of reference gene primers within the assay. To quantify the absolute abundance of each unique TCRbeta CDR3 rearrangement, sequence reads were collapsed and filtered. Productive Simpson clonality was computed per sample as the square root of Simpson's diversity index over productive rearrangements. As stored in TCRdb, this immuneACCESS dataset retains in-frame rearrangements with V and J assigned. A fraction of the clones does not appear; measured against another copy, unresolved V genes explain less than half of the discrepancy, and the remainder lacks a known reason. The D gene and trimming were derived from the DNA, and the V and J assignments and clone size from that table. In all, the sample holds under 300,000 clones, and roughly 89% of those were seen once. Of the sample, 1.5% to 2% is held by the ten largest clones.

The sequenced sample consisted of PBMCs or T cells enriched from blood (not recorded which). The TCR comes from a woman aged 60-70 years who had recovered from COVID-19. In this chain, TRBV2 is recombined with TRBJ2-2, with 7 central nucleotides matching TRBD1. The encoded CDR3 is CASLGTANTGELFF. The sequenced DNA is TGTGCCAGCTTGGGGACAGCGAACACCGGGGAGCTGTTTTTT.